This passage covers 3 T cell receptor beta chains from one sample sequenced in a study of a mutant IDH1 vaccine in newly diagnosed glioma. The data were produced by immunoSEQ multiplex PCR, yet TCRdb's version contains in-frame clones alone and is incomplete. Among around 56,000 clones listed, 82% were seen once. Time point: week 5, during vaccination. With topical imiquimod, each dose of the vaccine consisted of 300 ug of mutant IDH1 20-mer peptide. These receptors' antigens are unknown. The material sequenced was PBMCs, taken from a glioma patient whose treatment included an IDH1 peptide vaccine. The receptors come from a woman under 30 with glioma. Some clones in this sample may be carry-over from other donors' samples.

On this clone: Because the CDR3 is missing its conserved closing phenylalanine or tryptophan, this is likely a read error. The chain couples TRBV25-1 to TRBJ1-1; a possible D gene is TRBD1 (6 bases). The V gene's germline CDR1 is MGHDK and CDR2 SYGVNS. V was pared by 6 bases and J by 9 bases, with 20 bases between. CDR3 length: 14 residues. The CDR3 nucleotides read TGTGCCAGCAGAGTGGCAGGGGAAAGAACTAAAGCTTTCTCT. Translated: CASRVAGERTKAFS.

The chain has TRBV12-5 and TRBJ1-2; tentative D call: TRBD1 (6 bases). The CDR3 has 14 amino acids. Deletions cut 2 bases from V and 4 bases from J, with 11 bases between. Per germline, CDR1 LGHNT and CDR2 FRNRAP. This chain's CDR3 is CASGLLPDSYGYTF. CDR3 in DNA: TGTGCTAGTGGTTTGCTCCCGGACAGCTATGGCTACACCTTC.

This chain's CDR3 is CASSYGGDYSEQFF. The CDR3 bases are TGTGCCAGCAGTTACGGGGGTGACTACTCAGAGCAGTTCTTC. V and J are TRBV6-5 and TRBJ2-1; D is perhaps TRBD1 or TRBD2 (5 bases each). This CDR3 spans 14 amino acids. Trimming removed 2 bases at V and 10 bases at J, with 15 bases between. Germline V gene lookup returns CDR1 MNHEY and CDR2 SVGAGI.